The text below deals with one T cell receptor beta chain. The data were produced by immunoSEQ multiplex PCR, yet TCRdb's version contains in-frame clones alone and is incomplete. The sample has roughly 190,000 clones; about 90% are singletons. The germline gives CDR1 SGHNT, CDR2 YYREEE (reference sequence). V gave up 2 bases and J gave up 6 bases; unmatched junction bases: 7. The length of the CDR3 is 14 residues. The sample belongs to a study of blood T cell repertoires in COVID-19. This rearrangement joins TRBV5-4 to TRBJ1-2; the match to TRBD1 covers 7 bases. The TCR originated in a woman aged 25 to 39 who had recovered from COVID-19. Source material: PBMCs or T cells enriched from blood (not recorded which). In DNA form, the CDR3 reads TGTGCCAGCAGCTTTTTAGGGGGCTCGGATGGCTACACCTTC. This encodes CASSFLGGSDGYTF.